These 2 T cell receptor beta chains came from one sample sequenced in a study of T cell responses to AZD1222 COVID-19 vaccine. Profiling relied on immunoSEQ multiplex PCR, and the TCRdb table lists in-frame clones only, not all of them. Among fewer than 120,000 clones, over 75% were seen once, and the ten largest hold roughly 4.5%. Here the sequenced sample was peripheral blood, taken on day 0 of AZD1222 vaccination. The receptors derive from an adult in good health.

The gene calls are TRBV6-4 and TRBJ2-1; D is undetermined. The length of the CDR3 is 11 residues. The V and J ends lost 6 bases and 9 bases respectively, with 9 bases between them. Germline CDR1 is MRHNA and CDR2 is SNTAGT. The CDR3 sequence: CASRGYLEQFF. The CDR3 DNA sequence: TGTGCCAGCAGGGGGTACCTTGAGCAGTTCTTC.

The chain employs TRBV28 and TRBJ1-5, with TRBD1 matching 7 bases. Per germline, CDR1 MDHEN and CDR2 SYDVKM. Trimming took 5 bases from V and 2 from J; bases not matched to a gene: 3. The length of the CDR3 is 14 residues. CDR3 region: CASSRGQGNQPQHF. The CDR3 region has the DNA TGTGCCAGCAGTCGAGGACAGGGCAATCAGCCCCAGCATTTT.